The present T cell receptor (beta chain) was sequenced within a study of tumor-infiltrating lymphocytes in primary liver carcinoma. The overall study: Samples yielded about 3.65 to 8 million productive TCRbeta reads, similar across tissue types. General observations from the study: Tumor specimens were characterized by a significantly higher top-250-clone fraction than blood (p = 0.039).

Between about 17 and 34 mg of unsorted bulk tissue served as the source from which RNA and DNA were co-extracted. The patients, who had chronic HBV infection, were treatment-naive (untreated). The germline V gene encodes CDR1 MDHEN and CDR2 SYDVKM. The CDR3 covers 17 residues. About this clonotype itself: Its antigen is currently unknown. Germline and junction disagree at one end, which may indicate a read error.

The investigators made TCR beta cDNA from roughly 460 ng total RNA, using a constant-region primer. Library construction for TCR beta comprised three nested multiplex PCR rounds performed with slightly modified ARM-PCR. A C-beta reverse primer was combined with TRBV1-TRBV30 forward primers in the first two PCR rounds, and each round had 9 to 10 cycles. In TCRdb, the multiplex PCR reads were re-called with MiXCR into one record per CDR3 protein. The data hold 35,000 to 50,000 distinct CDR3 sequences, with more than 60% observed a single time. The TCR originated in a woman aged 25 to 39 with primary liver carcinoma and hepatitis B virus infection. J is TRBJ2-1 and V is TRBV28; 11 positions agree with TRBD2. Sequencing used tumor-adjacent normal liver tissue. The CDR3 sequence: CASSYPRLAGTYNEQFF. The CDR3 DNA sequence: TGTGCCAGCAGTTACCCCCGACTAGCGGGAACCTACAATGAACAGTTCTTC.